This T cell receptor (beta chain) was documented in a study of cytomegalovirus exposure and HLA in healthy donors. Study-wide context: In a later analysis, it was reported that the approximately 110 validation repertoires had been produced on the same platform as the 500 to 850 repertoires belonging to the first cohort.

With 3 bases clipped from V and 6 bases from J, the junction kept 0 bases outside the gene matches. Germline V gene lookup returns CDR1 WNHNN and CDR2 SYGVQD (reference sequence). There are 12 residues in the CDR3. Profiled with immunoSEQ multiplex PCR; TCRdb holds only in-frame clones, not every one. The sample carries about 73,000 clones, 85% to 95% recorded once. Source material: PBMCs. This receptor was identified in a man younger than 30 in good health and CMV-seronegative. The chain has TRBV10-1 and TRBJ2-3; 7 nucleotides line up with TRBD1. The CDR3 loop reads CASSEQGDTQYF. Written as DNA, the CDR3 is TGCGCCAGCAGTGAACAGGGGGATACGCAGTATTTT.